Listed below are T cell receptor beta chains from one sample, sequenced in a study of CD8+ T cells in alopecia areata. Method: immunoSEQ multiplex PCR; TCRdb's copy keeps in-frame clones and lacks some. Here the sample spans 4,500 or so clones, around 63% being singletons. This sample comprised skin, obtained at week 4, from a patient treated with tofacitinib. These receptor sequences come from a human donor with alopecia areata. The CDR3 runs from the conserved cysteine through the conserved F or W. A D gene is named only where the DNA matches it firmly. The size entry is marked missing in some rows and otherwise reads once, few, many or a size class.

.	TRBV6-6	.	TRBJ2-2	TGTGCCAGCAGTTACGGGGGGGAGCTGTTTTTT	CASSYGGELFF
.	TRBV5-1	.	TRBJ1-1	TGCGCCAGCAGCTTGTGGCCGGGGAACACTGAAGCTTTCTTT	CASSLWPGNTEAFF
.	TRBV28	.	TRBJ2-2	TGTGCCAGCAGTCCACAACTCCACCAGGGACATACCGGGGAGCTGTTTTTT	CASSPQLHQGHTGELFF
.	TRBV14	.	TRBJ2-3	TGTGCCAGCAGCCTTATAAGGACTGCTCCGGGAGATACGCAGTATTTT	CASSLIRTAPGDTQYF
TRBD2	TRBV30	.	TRBJ2-2	TGTGCCTCGGCTACGGGACTAGCGGCGACCGGGGAGCTGTTTTTT	CASATGLAATGELFF
TRBD1	TRBV6-6	.	TRBJ2-5	TGTGCCAGCAGTGCCGGACAGGGGGCGAAAGAGACCCAGTACTTC	CASSAGQGAKETQYF
.	TRBV5-4	.	TRBJ2-7	TGTGCCAGCAGCTTGGCGCGGGACTACGAGCAGTACTTC	CASSLARDYEQYF
.	TRBV19	.	TRBJ2-7	TGTGCCAGTAGCCTTGGCCTCGGACTTTTCGGGACCACCTCCTACGAGCAGTACTTC	CASSLGLGLFGTTSYEQYF
.	TRBV7-2	once	TRBJ2-7	TGTGCCAGCAGCTTTGAGGGCCCCGAGCAGTACTTC	CASSFEGPEQYF
.	TRBV6-1	.	TRBJ2-3	TGTGCCAGCAGTGAACTTAGGGGAAGCACAGATACGCAGTATTTT	CASSELRGSTDTQYF
TRBD2	TRBV4-2	.	TRBJ2-7	TGTGCCAGCAGCCAGGAGGGACTAGCGGGAGTGGGCGACGAGCAGTACTTC	CASSQEGLAGVGDEQYF
TRBD1	TRBV14	once	TRBJ1-5	TGTGCCAGCAGCCAAGACGCGGGACAGCTCGGGCCCCGGGGTCAGCCCCAGCATTTT	CASSQDAGQLGPRGQPQHF
TRBD1	TRBV12-5	.	TRBJ2-7	TGTGCTAGTGGTCCTAAGGGGACAGGGTCGGTCGAGCAGTACTTC	CASGPKGTGSVEQYF
.	TRBV7-8	.	TRBJ2-3	TGTGCCAGCAGTTTTAGAGGTGCAGATACGCAGTATTTT	CASSFRGADTQYF
TRBD2	TRBV7-9	once	TRBJ2-3	TGTGCCAGCAGCCCTAGGACTAGCGGGAGATGGGCAGATACGCAGTATTTT	CASSPRTSGRWADTQYF
.	TRBV7-9	.	TRBJ2-7	TGTGCCAGCAGCCTTGACGTCTACGAGCAGTACTTC	CASSLDVYEQYF
TRBD2	TRBV19	.	TRBJ2-1	TGTGCCAGCACCCACGGAGCGGGAGGGTTCAATGAGCAGTTCTTC	CASTHGAGGFNEQFF
.	TRBV7-6	.	TRBJ1-2	TGTGCCAGCAGCCCGGATGGTGGATTCTATGGCTACACCTTC	CASSPDGGFYGYTF
.	TRBV29-1	.	TRBJ1-4	TGCAGCGTTGAAGGGGGCGAGGTCCTGTTTTTT	CSVEGGEVLFF
TRBD2	TRBV5-1	.	TRBJ2-7	TGCGCCAGCAGCTTGGTGGTAGCGGGAGGTTCCTACGAGCAGTACTTC	CASSLVVAGGSYEQYF
TRBD1	TRBV28	few	TRBJ1-5	TGTGCCAGCAGTTTACCCCAGGGACAGAACAATCAGCCCCAGCATTTT	CASSLPQGQNNQPQHF
TRBD1	TRBV10-3	.	TRBJ2-7	TGTGCCATACGGACAGGGGGCGAGCAGTACTTC	CAIRTGGEQYF
.	TRBV2	.	TRBJ2-3	TGTGCCAGCAGTCAGGAGGTAGCGGCCACAGATACGCAGTATTTT	CASSQEVAATDTQYF
.	TRBV30	once	TRBJ2-1	TGTGCCTGGAGTCTCGGGAGCTCCTACAATGAGCAGTTCTTC	CAWSLGSSYNEQFF
TRBD1	TRBV6-9	.	TRBJ2-1	TGTGCCAGCAGTGAAGACCGGGACAGGGTAAACAATGAGCAGTTCTTC	CASSEDRDRVNNEQFF
TRBD1	TRBV7-9	.	TRBJ1-2	TGTGCCAGCAGCTTAGTGGCCGGGACAGGGAGCTATGGCTACACCTTC	CASSLVAGTGSYGYTF
.	TRBV7-2	.	TRBJ2-7	TGTGCCAGCAGCCCCCCGGGGTCCTACGAGCAGTACTTC	CASSPPGSYEQYF
.	TRBV27	.	TRBJ2-2	TGTGCCAGCAGTTTAGGCGGTGGGACCGGGGAGCTGTTTTTT	CASSLGGGTGELFF
TRBD1	TRBV7-9	.	TRBJ2-1	TGTGCCAGCAGCTTAGGGACAGGGGTCAATGAGCAGTTCTTC	CASSLGTGVNEQFF
TRBD1	TRBV28	.	TRBJ2-3	TGTGCCAGCTACAATAATCCGGGACAGGGGGAAACGAAAAAGTATTTT	CASYNNPGQGETKKYF
TRBD2	TRBV20-1	.	TRBJ2-5	TGCAGTGCCAGACGGGGGGGGACCCAGTACTTC	CSARRGGTQYF
.	TRBV7-9	few	TRBJ2-3	TGTGCCAGCAGCCCAAAGGGGCCAGATACGCAGTATTTT	CASSPKGPDTQYF
TRBD1	TRBV5-6	.	TRBJ2-1	TGTGCCAGCAGTAAAGGGACAGGTAGTTTCAATGAGCAGTTCTTC	CASSKGTGSFNEQFF
.	TRBV9	.	TRBJ2-5	TGTGCCAGCAGCGCCGTAGGACGGAACCAAGAGACCCAGTACTTC	CASSAVGRNQETQYF
.	TRBV29-1	few	TRBJ2-7	TGCAGCGTTGAACGGAAACATCCCTACGAGCAGTACTTC	CSVERKHPYEQYF
TRBD1	TRBV28	few	TRBJ1-2	TGTGCCAGCAGTTTATCCGGGACAGGGGATGGCTACACCTTC	CASSLSGTGDGYTF
.	TRBV11-3	.	TRBJ2-4	TGTGCCAGCAGCTCGGGAAGACAGCAGGGGTATGAAAACATTCAGTACTTC	CASSSGRQQGYENIQYF
.	TRBV27	.	TRBJ2-1	TGTGCCAGCAGTTTTTCAGGGCGTTTTGACAATGAGCAGTTCTTC	CASSFSGRFDNEQFF
.	TRBV5-1	.	TRBJ2-5	TGCGCCAGCAGCCCCGGGTTAGTTCTTTTAGAGACCCAGTACTTC	CASSPGLVLLETQYF
TRBD2	TRBV7-8	.	TRBJ2-3	TGTGCCAGCAGCTCCCCTAGCGGGAGGGCTACAGATACGCAGTATTTT	CASSSPSGRATDTQYF
.	TRBV7-3	.	TRBJ2-5	TGTGCCAGCAGCTTAGGGTTGGAGACCCAGTACTTC	CASSLGLETQYF
.	TRBV18	.	TRBJ2-7	TGTGCCAGCTCACAAACCACCGCCATCGAGCAGTACTTC	CASSQTTAIEQYF
.	TRBV18	.	TRBJ2-7	TGTGCCAGCTCACCTCCACTAGCTGACAGCTCCTACGAGCAGTACTTC	CASSPPLADSSYEQYF
.	TRBV11-2	.	TRBJ1-1	TGTGCCAGCAGCTACCAAGGTCAGGGGCGAGGGGCTTTCTTT	CASSYQGQGRGAFF
TRBD2	TRBV9	.	TRBJ2-4	TGTGCCAGCAGCGGGCCGGGCGGGGGAAACATTCAGTACTTC	CASSGPGGGNIQYF
.	TRBV7-2	.	TRBJ1-3	TGTGCCAGCAGCTTTTCTCCGGGTTCTGGAAACACCATATATTTT	CASSFSPGSGNTIYF
TRBD2	TRBV5-4	.	TRBJ2-3	TGTGCCAGCAGCACAACTAGCGGGAGGGTCACAGATACGCAGTATTTT	CASSTTSGRVTDTQYF
.	TRBV10-3	few	TRBJ2-2	TGTGCCATCAGTGAGTCTTCAGGGGTGGGCACCGGGGAGCTGTTTTTT	CAISESSGVGTGELFF
.	TRBV7-7	.	TRBJ2-3	TGTGCTAGCAGCTTAGGGGCCAGCACAGATACGCAGTATTTT	CASSLGASTDTQYF
.	TRBV30	.	TRBJ2-7	TGTGCCTGGAGTGGTACCTACGAGCAGTACTTC	CAWSGTYEQYF
TRBD1	TRBV5-1	.	TRBJ2-7	TGCGCCAGCAGCTTGGGTGGGACAGGGCCCTACGAGCAGTACTTC	CASSLGGTGPYEQYF
.	TRBV5-5	few	TRBJ2-3	TGTGCCAGCAGCTTAGGCGGGTCAGATACGCAGTATTTT	CASSLGGSDTQYF
.	TRBV5-1	.	TRBJ2-3	TGCGCCAGCAGCTTGGCCAATCTTGATACGCAGTATTTT	CASSLANLDTQYF
.	TRBV6-5	.	TRBJ2-7	TGTGCCAGCAGCCCCGGAGGGGCGACCCCCTACGAGCAGTACTTC	CASSPGGATPYEQYF
.	TRBV5-5	.	TRBJ1-2	TGTGCCAGCAGCTTGGCGGGCGGGGAAAGGAACTATGGCTACACCTTC	CASSLAGGERNYGYTF
TRBD2	TRBV6-6	.	TRBJ2-2	TGTGCCGGGGCGGGAGCAAGGGGGGAGCTGTTTTTT	CAGAGARGELFF
TRBD2	TRBV19	few	TRBJ2-7	TGTGCCAGTGCGGGACTAGCGGGACGTCATATCTACGAGCAGTACTTC	CASAGLAGRHIYEQYF
.	TRBV9	.	TRBJ1-3	TGTGCCAGCAGCTCCCCCGGGGGTGCCGGAAACACCATATATTTT	CASSSPGGAGNTIYF
.	TRBV7-2	.	TRBJ2-1	TGTGCCAGCAGCCCCCAAAACGATGAGCAGTTCTTC	CASSPQNDEQFF
TRBD1	TRBV7-2	few	TRBJ1-3	TGTGCCAGCAGCTTAGGGGGACAGGGGGTTTCTGGAAACACCATATATTTT	CASSLGGQGVSGNTIYF